Listed below are T cell receptor beta chains from one sample, sequenced in a study of CD8 T cells in Susac syndrome. TCRdb recomputed calls from the immunoSEQ multiplex PCR reads with MiXCR, one row per CDR3 protein. The repertoire includes some 140,000 distinct CDR3 sequences, roughly 94% of them detected once, and approximately 0.18% sits in the top ten. Material: CD8+ T cells from PBMCs. The receptors come from a human donor with Susac syndrome. CDR3s include the opening cysteine and the closing phenylalanine or tryptophan. D genes are given only for firm matches. Expanded clones are given a class, and other clones once, few, many or no size at all.

-	-	TRBV5-5	TRBJ2-2	CASSLDVPGELFF	TGTGCCAGCAGCTTGGATGTTCCCGGGGAGCTGTTTTTT
-	-	TRBV11-2	TRBJ1-3	CASSLHGNTIYF	TGTGCCAGCAGCTTACACGGAAACACCATATATTTT
-	-	TRBV28	TRBJ2-6	CASSFVPSGANVLTF	TGTGCCAGCAGTTTCGTCCCCTCTGGGGCCAACGTCCTGACTTTC
-	-	TRBV3-1	TRBJ2-1	CASSQFLGLGNEQFF	TGTGCCAGCAGCCAATTCCTCGGACTGGGTAATGAGCAGTTCTTC
-	-	TRBV7-8	TRBJ2-3	CASSLGSPLTTDTQYF	TGTGCCAGCAGCTTAGGTAGCCCACTTACGACAGATACGCAGTATTTT
-	-	TRBV3-1	TRBJ2-7	CASSQDGGAARQYF	TGTGCCAGCAGCCAAGATGGGGGGGCAGCACGGCAGTACTTC
few	TRBD1	TRBV6-1	TRBJ2-5	CASSSGTGAETQYF	TGTGCCAGCAGTTCCGGGACAGGGGCAGAGACCCAGTACTTC
-	TRBD2	TRBV2	TRBJ2-1	CASSEWPPTSGDNEQFF	TGTGCCAGCAGTGAATGGCCCCCGACTAGCGGTGACAATGAGCAGTTCTTC
-	-	TRBV7-9	TRBJ2-7	CASSPPWGRESYEQYF	TGTGCCAGCAGCCCGCCCTGGGGCAGAGAGTCCTACGAGCAGTACTTC
few	-	TRBV11-2	TRBJ1-2	CASSLGQGDGYTF	TGTGCCAGCAGCTTAGGGCAGGGTGATGGCTACACCTTC